This TCR beta chain stems from a study of blood T cell dynamics during melanoma immunotherapy. Background on the study: Patients with metastatic melanoma got pembrolizumab or nivolumab-ipilimumab as first-line care. Study findings and constraints: Clones driving repertoire changes may be melanoma-specific or general immune activation.

Time point given: pre-treatment baseline. Prior systemic cancer therapy, immunosuppressant use and other active malignancies excluded patients. Every bulk PBMC sample received the same 350 ng of DNA. Generated by immunoSEQ multiplex PCR, the TCRdb table keeps only in-frame clones and is missing some. The table has roughly 4,200 clones, around 80% seen once. CDR1 SGHTA and CDR2 FQGNSA come from the germline V gene. This CDR3 has 14 residues. Trimming took off 3 bases at V and 7 bases at J, with 15 bases between the two ends. Notes on this clone: Antigen specificity is unknown.

The TCR was taken from a human donor with melanoma. V usage is TRBV7-2 and J usage is TRBJ1-2; D is undetermined. The sequenced sample was blood, obtained from a patient treated with checkpoint blockade. The CDR3 DNA is TGTGCCAGCAGCTTTACCCGGTCCGGCGGTGGCTACACCTTC. This sequence encodes CASSFTRSGGGYTF.